The 23 T cell receptor beta chains below all came from one sample that was sequenced in a study of blood T cells in healthy people across ages. Together with a sample-barcoded 5' primer, a J-beta primer mix was included in a second PCR lasting roughly 6 to 12 cycles. TCRdb independently ran MiXCR on the 5' RACE reads; one entry per CDR3 protein. Of about 800,000 distinct CDR3 sequences in the sample, 55% to 75% were seen once. The sequencing input was blood. The receptors were sampled from a man aged 30-40 years in good health.

The V gene is TRBV7-8, the J gene TRBJ2-4; either TRBD1 or TRBD2 may supply D (7 bases each). This CDR3 region has 15 residues. Germline CDR1 and CDR2: SGHVS and FQNEAQ. The V end was cut by 4 bases, the J end by 6 bases, with 16 bases between. CDR3 sequence reads: CASSSGGVGGNIQYF. The CDR3, as DNA: TGTGCCAGCAGCTCAGGGGGGGTGGGAGGAAACATTCAGTACTTC.

This clonotype was picked up a small number of times. The chain recombines TRBV20-1 with TRBJ1-2; unclear D gene. V was clipped by 3 bases and J by 3 bases, with 8 bases between them. Germline CDR1 DFQATT, CDR2 SNEGSKA (reference sequence). This CDR3 contains 12 residues. In DNA form, the CDR3 reads TGCAGTGCTAGTAGGCAGGACTATGGCTACACCTTC. Translated: CSASRQDYGYTF.

This clonotype has a handful of counts. The genes are TRBV20-1 and TRBJ2-4, with a tentative D call TRBD1 (6 bases). Germline CDR1 DFQATT, CDR2 SNEGSKA (reference sequence). V lost 5 bases, J lost 6 bases, and 11 bases lay in between. CDR3 length: 12 residues. CDR3 nucleotides: TGCAGTGCTCTGACAGGCTTAAACATTCAGTACTTC. Translation gives CSALTGLNIQYF.

CDR3 nucleotide sequence: TGTGCCAGCAGCTTAGTTAGCGGGAGACTCAATGAGCAGTTCTTC. Residues: CASSLVSGRLNEQFF. The rearrangement uses TRBV7-9 and TRBJ2-1; TRBD2 agrees at 9 bases. This CDR3 region has 15 residues. Trimming took 1 base from V and 6 from J; bases not matched to a gene: 4. CDR1 and CDR2 from the germline V gene are SEHNR and FQNEAQ (reference sequence). The entire variable domain, with the rest obtained from reference TRBV7-9 and TRBJ2-1, is as follows: DTGVSQNPRHKITKRGQNVTFRCDPISEHNRLYWYRQTLGQGPEFLTYFQNEAQLEKSRLLSDRFSAERPKGSFSTLEIQRTEQGDSAMYLCASSLVSGRLNEQFFGPGTRLTVL.

The sample holds many counts of this clonotype. The CDR3 region is CSASMETAGDQPQHF. CDR3 DNA: TGCAGTGCTAGTATGGAGACAGCGGGGGATCAGCCCCAGCATTTT. The chain employs TRBV20-1 and TRBJ1-5, with TRBD1 as a possible D gene (5 bases). Germline V gives CDR1 DFQATT, CDR2 SNEGSKA (reference sequence). V was pared by 3 bases and J by 5 bases, with 17 bases between. The length of the CDR3 is 15 residues.

The rearrangement links TRBV5-4 to TRBJ2-1; D is unresolved. This CDR3 region has 12 residues. Between the trimmed V and J ends, which lost 5 bases and 8 bases, there was a span of 11 bases. In germline, CDR1 is SGHNT, CDR2 YYREEE (reference sequence). The CDR3 sequence: CASSGPEDEQFF. The CDR3, as DNA: TGTGCCAGCAGTGGCCCTGAGGATGAGCAGTTCTTC.

The chain has TRBV29-1 and TRBJ2-7; 13 nucleotides agree with TRBD2. Trimming removed 1 base from V and 6 bases from J; junction bases left unmatched: 0. This CDR3 region has 13 residues. Germline lookup yields CDR1 SQVTM and CDR2 ANQGSEA. The CDR3 nucleotides read TGCAGCGTTGAAGGACTAGCGGGGGGCGAGCAGTACTTC. It is translated as CSVEGLAGGEQYF.

This clonotype was detected only a few times. The chain combines TRBV4-3 with TRBJ2-1; possibly TRBD2 for D (6 bases). CDR1 LGHNA and CDR2 YSLEER come from the germline V gene. The CDR3 is made up of 17 amino acids. Trimming removed 0 bases from V and 7 bases from J, with 19 bases in between. The CDR3 coding sequence is TGCGCCAGCAGCCAAGAACGGGGCGGGAAGCTTGCAAATGAGCAGTTCTTC. Amino acids: CASSQERGGKLANEQFF.

The V and J genes are TRBV18 and TRBJ2-1; D remains unclear. V lost 0 bases and J lost 2, with 11 bases in between. Per the germline V gene, CDR1 is KGHSH and CDR2 is LQKENI. The CDR3 is 16 residues long. This CDR3 is CASSPPGGPTYNEQFF. The CDR3 DNA is TGTGCCAGCTCACCACCCGGCGGACCAACCTACAATGAGCAGTTCTTC.

This rearrangement joins TRBV28 to TRBJ2-7, with D perhaps being TRBD1 or TRBD2 (5 bases each). V was cut by 6 bases and J by 0 bases, with 18 bases left in between. Germline assignment: CDR1 MDHEN and CDR2 SYDVKM. CDR3 length equals 16 residues. The CDR3 DNA sequence: TGTGCCAGCAGGAGATCCGGGACCGCGAGCTCCTACGAGCAGTACTTC. Translation: CASRRSGTASSYEQYF.

The chain recombines TRBV4-2 with TRBJ1-2, with a weak D call TRBD1 (6 bases). Trimming cost V 5 bases and J 5 bases, with 18 bases left between them. Germline assignment: CDR1 LGHNA and CDR2 YNFKEQ. The CDR3 runs 15 residues. The CDR3: CASSEKGGRSYGYTF. In nucleotides, the CDR3 is TGTGCCAGCAGCGAAAAGGGGGGCCGAAGTTATGGCTACACCTTC.

In this sample, this clonotype turned up a few times. V is TRBV6-6 and J is TRBJ1-6; D gene unclear. Trimming removed 2 bases from V and 7 bases from J, with 9 bases in between. The CDR3 contains 14 residues. Germline assignment: CDR1 MNHNY and CDR2 SVGAGI (reference sequence). This CDR3 is CASSYEDRNSPLHF. The DNA for the CDR3 is TGTGCCAGCAGTTACGAAGATAGGAATTCACCCCTCCACTTT.

V is TRBV11-3 and J is TRBJ2-1; weak D call: TRBD2 (5 bases). Germline values: CDR1 SGHNT, CDR2 YENEEA. The CDR3 runs 12 residues. V was clipped by 8 bases and J by 8 bases, with 13 bases between them. The CDR3 DNA reads TGTGCCAGCGCACTAGGTGGGGATGAGCAGTTCTTC. This sequence encodes CASALGGDEQFF.

V gene TRBV20-1 combines with J gene TRBJ1-2; no clear D gene. Trimming cost V 3 bases and J 4 bases, with 9 bases left between them. The CDR3 covers 12 residues. The germline gives CDR1 DFQATT, CDR2 SNEGSKA (reference sequence). The CDR3 sequence is CSASGILYGYTF. The CDR3 DNA sequence: TGCAGTGCTAGCGGCATCCTCTATGGCTACACCTTC.

This chain uses TRBV15 with TRBJ2-5; 11 bases are shared with TRBD2. Germline lookup yields CDR1 LNHNV and CDR2 YYDKDF (reference sequence). Losses at the gene ends were 1 base for V and 1 base for J; bases not matched to a gene: 5. The CDR3 runs to 17 residues. The CDR3 DNA reads as TGTGCCACCAGCAGAGGAGGCACTAGCGGGAGCCAAGAGACCCAGTACTTC. Translating it yields CATSRGGTSGSQETQYF.

The CDR3 nucleotides read TGTGCCAGCAGCCAAGAGGGTGCAGGGAGCAATCAGCCCCAGCATTTT. Translated, it gives CASSQEGAGSNQPQHF. This chain links TRBV4-2 with TRBJ1-5, with D tentatively TRBD1 (5 bases). Trimming removed 0 bases from V and 1 base from J, with 10 bases in between. The CDR3 spans 16 residues. In germline, CDR1 is LGHNA, CDR2 YNFKEQ.

This chain connects TRBV27 to TRBJ1-1; the D is unclear. The CDR3 runs to 17 residues. From germline, CDR1 is MNHEY and CDR2 SMNVEV (reference sequence). The germline V and J ends were trimmed by 5 bases and 4 bases, with 23 bases remaining between them. The CDR3, as DNA: TGTGCCAGCAGTCCGAACGTCCGTACCCTGCCGAGCACTGAAGCTTTCTTT. Translation gives CASSPNVRTLPSTEAFF.

The chain uses TRBV7-2 and TRBJ2-5, with D uncertain. Germline-derived CDR1 and CDR2 are SGHTA and FQGNSA. This CDR3 is built from 14 residues. Deletions cut 1 base from V and 0 bases from J, with 6 bases between. The CDR3 nucleotides are TGTGCCAGCAGCTTAGTAGCAGACCAAGAGACCCAGTACTTC. It encodes CASSLVADQETQYF.

This clonotype occurred many times. The chain carries TRBV27 and TRBJ2-5; 14 nucleotides align to TRBD2. The CDR3 has 17 amino acids. CDR1 MNHEY and CDR2 SMNVEV come from the germline V gene (reference sequence). With 2 bases clipped from V and 7 bases from J, the junction kept 9 bases outside the gene matches. The CDR3 loop is CASSLRAPGTSGGTQYF. The CDR3 bases are TGTGCCAGCAGTTTAAGGGCTCCCGGGACTAGCGGGGGGACCCAGTACTTC.

The chain is built from TRBV5-5 and TRBJ2-3; 9 bases map to TRBD2. This CDR3 spans 16 amino acids. Trimming took 5 bases from V and 3 from J; bases not matched to a gene: 10. Germline V gene lookup returns CDR1 SGHKS and CDR2 YYEKEE (reference sequence). CDR3 sequence reads: CASRPTLAGYTDTQYF. The DNA for the CDR3 is TGTGCCAGCAGACCCACCCTAGCGGGGTATACAGATACGCAGTATTTT.

The chain has TRBV7-9 and TRBJ1-2; 10 bases are shared with TRBD1. The CDR3 runs to 14 residues. The trim removed 5 bases at V and 5 bases at J, leaving 5 bases unmatched. The V gene's germline CDR1 is SEHNR and CDR2 FQNEAQ (reference sequence). The CDR3 DNA follows: TGTGCCAGCAGCATAGGGGGACAGGGGTATGGCTACACCTTC. Encoded protein: CASSIGGQGYGYTF.

This clonotype was observed a few times. This chain joins TRBV3-1 and TRBJ2-1; D ambiguous. Germline values: CDR1 LGHDT, CDR2 YNNKEL (reference sequence). Trimming left V 0 bases short and J 6 bases short, with 12 bases between. The CDR3 extends over 15 amino acids. CDR3 loop: CASSQDIAASNEQFF. CDR3 sequence (DNA): TGTGCCAGCAGCCAAGATATAGCCGCTTCCAATGAGCAGTTCTTC.

About this clonotype itself: One end of the junction does not line up with germline, which may come from a read error. The chain recombines TRBV18 with TRBJ2-4; D is possibly TRBD2 (6 bases). The germline CDR1 and CDR2 sequences are KGHSH and LQKENI. This CDR3 has 15 amino acids. The CDR3 DNA is TGCGCCAGCTCACTGGGGACTTTAGCCAAAAACATTCAGTACTTC. Translating it yields CASSLGTLAKNIQYF.